This T cell receptor beta chain was retrieved from a study of a mutant IDH1 vaccine in newly diagnosed glioma. Across the study: Vaccination started 4-6 weeks after radiotherapy alone, or with temozolomide cycles. Before enrollment, the patients had been treated with radiotherapy alone, temozolomide alone, or both together. Most of them had received both.

A note on this clone: The antigen is undetermined.

Study results and limitations: Pseudoprogression apparently tracked independently of changes in top peripheral T cell clonotypes.

Libraries were prepared by immunoSEQ multiplex PCR; TCRdb keeps only in-frame clonotypes and omits some of them. The sample holds 110,000 or so clones, roughly 90% seen once. Time point specified: week 11, during vaccination. What each vaccine dose contained was 300 ug of mutant IDH1 20-mer peptide, accompanied by topical imiquimod. New WHO grade 3 or 4 IDH1-mutant, ATRX-lost astrocytomas were present in all donors. V lost 1 base and J lost 6, with 11 bases in between. CDR3 length: 14 residues. The germline V gene has CDR1 SGHDT and CDR2 YYEEEE. This chain links TRBV5-6 with TRBJ2-1, with D possibly matching TRBD2 (5 bases). The receptor was isolated from a woman between 45 and 65 years old with glioma. Sequenced material: PBMCs, taken from a glioma patient whose treatment included an IDH1 peptide vaccine. CDR3 loop: CASSLREGLNEQFF. The DNA for the CDR3 is TGTGCCAGCAGCTTGCGAGAGGGCCTCAATGAGCAGTTCTTC. The full variable domain, with the rest looked up from reference TRBV5-6 and TRBJ2-1, is DAGVTQSPTHLIKTRGQQVTLRCSPKSGHDTVSWYQQALGQGPQFIFQYYEEEERQRGNFPDRFSGHQFPNYSSELNVNALLLGDSALYLCASSLREGLNEQFFGPGTRLTVL.